These T cell receptor beta chains were read from a single sample in a study of blood T cell repertoires in COVID-19. The table came from immunoSEQ multiplex PCR; TCRdb's copy has only in-frame clones and leaves some out. The repertoire holds 55,000 to 65,000 clones, 70% to 90% seen once, with more than 30% in the top ten. The sample was peripheral blood. The receptor source for this set is a man in his fifties or sixties with COVID-19, enrolled during active disease. The CDR3 runs from the conserved cysteine through the conserved F or W. Each record gives: clone size, V gene, D gene, J gene, CDR3 protein, CDR3 DNA. A D gene is named only where the DNA matches it firmly. Rows may omit the clone size; those that give it use once, few, many or a size class.

clone_size: -; v_call: TRBV2; d_call: TRBD1; j_call: TRBJ2-3; cdr3_aa: CASSDRGRTDTQYF; cdr3_nt: TGTGCCAGCAGCGACAGGGGGAGGACAGATACGCAGTATTTT
clone_size: -; v_call: TRBV7-7; d_call: -; j_call: TRBJ2-5; cdr3_aa: CASSPTGSGGQETQYF; cdr3_nt: TGTGCTAGCAGCCCCACCGGTAGCGGAGGTCAAGAGACCCAGTACTTC
clone_size: -; v_call: TRBV9; d_call: -; j_call: TRBJ2-2; cdr3_aa: CASSVVRGANTGELFF; cdr3_nt: TGTGCCAGCAGCGTAGTCCGGGGAGCGAACACCGGGGAGCTGTTTTTT
clone_size: -; v_call: TRBV6-5; d_call: TRBD1; j_call: TRBJ2-5; cdr3_aa: CASSYGTGDIETQYF; cdr3_nt: TGTGCCAGCAGTTACGGTACAGGGGATATCGAGACCCAGTACTTC
clone_size: -; v_call: TRBV11-3; d_call: TRBD2; j_call: TRBJ2-3; cdr3_aa: CASSLAGGGRTDTQYF; cdr3_nt: TGTGCCAGCAGCTTAGCCGGCGGGGGGCGCACAGATACGCAGTATTTT
clone_size: -; v_call: TRBV18; d_call: TRBD1; j_call: TRBJ2-1; cdr3_aa: CASSPFSARTGGNNEQFF; cdr3_nt: TGTGCCAGCTCACCGTTTTCGGCAAGGACAGGGGGAAACAATGAGCAGTTCTTC
clone_size: -; v_call: TRBV6-1; d_call: -; j_call: TRBJ1-2; cdr3_aa: CASSEAGTSYGYTF; cdr3_nt: TGTGCCAGCAGTGAAGCAGGGACATCCTATGGCTACACCTTC
clone_size: few; v_call: TRBV5-4; d_call: TRBD2; j_call: TRBJ2-5; cdr3_aa: CASSPSGGAGETQYF; cdr3_nt: TGTGCCAGCAGCCCTAGCGGGGGGGCCGGGGAGACCCAGTACTTC
clone_size: -; v_call: TRBV9; d_call: TRBD2; j_call: TRBJ2-7; cdr3_aa: CASSVEGLAGDEQYF; cdr3_nt: TGTGCCAGCAGCGTAGAGGGACTAGCGGGAGACGAGCAGTACTTC
clone_size: -; v_call: TRBV5-1; d_call: TRBD1; j_call: TRBJ1-5; cdr3_aa: CASSFEGQNNQPQHF; cdr3_nt: TGCGCCAGCAGCTTTGAGGGACAGAATAATCAGCCCCAGCATTTT
clone_size: -; v_call: TRBV5-1; d_call: TRBD1; j_call: TRBJ1-1; cdr3_aa: CASSRDRGPNTEAFF; cdr3_nt: TGCGCCAGCAGCCGGGACAGGGGCCCGAACACTGAAGCTTTCTTT
clone_size: -; v_call: TRBV24-1; d_call: TRBD2; j_call: TRBJ2-3; cdr3_aa: CATSEGVSGRKDTQYF; cdr3_nt: TGTGCCACCAGTGAGGGGGTTAGCGGGAGGAAAGATACGCAGTATTTT
clone_size: -; v_call: TRBV11-2; d_call: -; j_call: TRBJ2-1; cdr3_aa: CASSLDPGSNEQFF; cdr3_nt: TGTGCCAGCAGCTTAGATCCGGGTAGCAATGAGCAGTTCTTC
clone_size: -; v_call: TRBV6-5; d_call: -; j_call: TRBJ1-1; cdr3_aa: CASSYGGAGYTEAFF; cdr3_nt: TGTGCCAGCAGTTACGGGGGGGCCGGGTACACTGAAGCTTTCTTT
clone_size: -; v_call: TRBV19; d_call: -; j_call: TRBJ2-1; cdr3_aa: CASSVYPQGYNEQFF; cdr3_nt: TGTGCCAGTAGTGTTTATCCACAGGGCTACAATGAGCAGTTCTTC
clone_size: -; v_call: TRBV27; d_call: TRBD2; j_call: TRBJ2-7; cdr3_aa: CASRSGGPTYEQYF; cdr3_nt: TGTGCCAGCAGAAGCGGGGGCCCGACCTACGAGCAGTACTTC
clone_size: -; v_call: TRBV5-8; d_call: -; j_call: TRBJ2-7; cdr3_aa: CASSLDYSLTYEQYF; cdr3_nt: TGTGCCAGCAGCTTGGATTACAGTTTGACCTACGAGCAGTACTTC
clone_size: -; v_call: TRBV18; d_call: TRBD1; j_call: TRBJ1-2; cdr3_aa: CASSRPAGTGPYGYTF; cdr3_nt: TGTGCCAGCTCACGTCCCGCGGGGACAGGACCCTATGGCTACACCTTC
clone_size: -; v_call: TRBV19; d_call: TRBD1; j_call: TRBJ1-2; cdr3_aa: CAGKRTGVVHGYTF; cdr3_nt: TGTGCCGGTAAAAGGACAGGGGTGGTCCATGGCTACACCTTC
clone_size: -; v_call: TRBV5-4; d_call: TRBD1; j_call: TRBJ1-1; cdr3_aa: CASSFTGGRTEAFF; cdr3_nt: TGTGCCAGCAGCTTCACAGGGGGCCGGACTGAAGCTTTCTTT
clone_size: -; v_call: TRBV2; d_call: -; j_call: TRBJ1-5; cdr3_aa: CASSVEGKSNQPQHF; cdr3_nt: TGTGCCAGCAGTGTGGAGGGAAAAAGCAATCAGCCCCAGCATTTT
clone_size: -; v_call: TRBV5-1; d_call: TRBD1; j_call: TRBJ1-5; cdr3_aa: CASSSQGNQPQHF; cdr3_nt: TGCGCCAGCAGCTCACAGGGGAATCAGCCCCAGCATTTT
clone_size: -; v_call: TRBV5-1; d_call: TRBD1; j_call: TRBJ1-3; cdr3_aa: CASSDRDRVNGNTIYF; cdr3_nt: TGCGCCAGCAGCGACCGGGACAGGGTAAATGGAAACACCATATATTTT
clone_size: -; v_call: TRBV12-3/TRBV12-4; d_call: -; j_call: TRBJ1-4; cdr3_aa: CASHLSVEEKLFF; cdr3_nt: TGTGCCAGCCATTTAAGCGTGGAGGAAAAACTGTTTTTT
clone_size: once; v_call: TRBV5-6; d_call: -; j_call: TRBJ1-1; cdr3_aa: CASSPPGRLMNTEAFF; cdr3_nt: TGTGCCAGCAGCCCCCCGGGGAGGCTCATGAACACTGAAGCTTTCTTT
clone_size: once; v_call: TRBV7-6; d_call: -; j_call: TRBJ2-2; cdr3_aa: CASSLSRGDTGELFF; cdr3_nt: TGTGCCAGCAGCTTGTCCCGGGGTGACACCGGGGAGCTGTTTTTT
clone_size: few; v_call: TRBV7-3; d_call: -; j_call: TRBJ1-5; cdr3_aa: CASSLNRDQPQHF; cdr3_nt: TGTGCCAGCAGCTTAAATCGGGATCAGCCCCAGCATTTT
clone_size: -; v_call: TRBV10-3; d_call: TRBD2; j_call: TRBJ2-3; cdr3_aa: CAIRPGGGTDTQYF; cdr3_nt: TGTGCCATCAGACCCGGGGGGGGAACAGATACGCAGTATTTT
clone_size: -; v_call: TRBV19; d_call: TRBD1; j_call: TRBJ1-2; cdr3_aa: CATSGQGWNYGYTF; cdr3_nt: TGTGCCACCTCGGGACAGGGATGGAACTATGGCTACACCTTC
clone_size: -; v_call: TRBV6-6; d_call: TRBD2; j_call: TRBJ2-2; cdr3_aa: CASRKTGLASTGELFF; cdr3_nt: TGTGCCAGCAGAAAGACGGGACTAGCGAGCACCGGGGAGCTGTTTTTT
clone_size: -; v_call: TRBV6-5; d_call: -; j_call: TRBJ2-7; cdr3_aa: CASSTDGYYEQYF; cdr3_nt: TGTGCCAGCAGTACAGACGGATATTACGAGCAGTACTTC
clone_size: -; v_call: TRBV7-9; d_call: TRBD1; j_call: TRBJ2-2; cdr3_aa: CASRLTGATGELFF; cdr3_nt: TGTGCCAGCAGGCTGACAGGGGCGACCGGGGAGCTGTTTTTT
clone_size: -; v_call: TRBV12-5; d_call: -; j_call: TRBJ2-2; cdr3_aa: CASAMNTGELFF; cdr3_nt: TGTGCTAGTGCCATGAACACCGGGGAGCTGTTTTTT